This T cell receptor (beta chain) was identified during a study of shared clonotypes between healthy human individuals. Trimming cost V 2 bases and J 1 base; bases outside gene matches: 2. The germline gives CDR1 LNHDA, CDR2 SQIVND (reference sequence). The CDR3 length is 16 residues. A note on this clone: Other DNA variants within this sample encode the same CDR3.

Donors had no recently reported acute infections or vaccinations and were HIV-negative. Partitioning of CD4+ cells yielded a CD45RA+ naive subset and a CD45RA-negative memory subset. The repertoire was sequenced with immunoSEQ multiplex PCR; TCRdb's copy has only in-frame clones and lacks some. The table lists roughly 2.5 million clones, around nine tenths of them singletons. The V gene is TRBV19, the J gene TRBJ1-5, with 10 nucleotides matching TRBD1. This clonotype was obtained from a man between 18 and 35 years old in good health. The source material was naive CD4+ T cells sorted from blood. The subset is: CD45RA+ positively selected. The DNA of the CDR3 is TGTGCCAGTAGTATAAGGACAGGGGGAAGCAATCAGCCCCAGCATTTT. Translating it yields CASSIRTGGSNQPQHF.